Presented here are 30 T cell receptor beta chains from one specimen sequenced in a study of cytomegalovirus exposure and HLA in healthy donors. PCR involved 60 Vbeta and 13 Jbeta primers. Some clones are missing from TCRdb's copy, which holds only in-frame ones; the method was immunoSEQ multiplex PCR. Here the sample spans some 150,000 clones, roughly 79% being singletons. The sample consisted of PBMCs. These receptors were collected from a woman in her 30s in good health and CMV-seronegative.

The chain combines TRBV5-6 with TRBJ2-1; TRBD1 matches 9 bases. The CDR3 has 15 amino acids. The germline CDR1 and CDR2 sequences are SGHDT and YYEEEE. Losses at the gene ends were 4 bases for V and 3 bases for J; bases not matched to a gene: 5. CDR3 nucleotides: TGTGCCAGCAGCCCTCGGGACAGGGTCTACAATGAGCAGTTCTTC. This encodes CASSPRDRVYNEQFF.

The chain is built from TRBV6-5 and TRBJ1-2; TRBD1 aligns across 8 bases. Germline CDR1 and CDR2: MNHEY and SVGAGI. The J segment lost 4 bases and the V segment lost 4 bases, leaving 11 bases of the junction unmatched. CDR3 length: 16 residues. CDR3 sequence: CASSSPRVTGGYGYTF. The CDR3 DNA follows: TGTGCCAGCAGTTCCCCACGCGTAACAGGGGGCTATGGCTACACCTTC.

The V gene is TRBV13, the J gene TRBJ1-1; 8 bases fit TRBD1. With 5 bases clipped from V and 4 bases from J, the junction kept 15 bases outside the gene matches. CDR1 and CDR2 from the germline V gene are PRHDT and FYEKMQ (reference sequence). The length of the CDR3 is 17 residues. Here the CDR3 DNA reads TGTGCCAGCAGCCACAGTTATTGGACAGGGCGAGGCACTGAAGCTTTCTTT. Translated: CASSHSYWTGRGTEAFF.

V gene TRBV5-1 combines with J gene TRBJ2-7; 7 bases line up with TRBD2. The CDR3 has 12 amino acids. V was pared by 2 bases and J by 7 bases, with 3 bases of the junction left unmatched. The germline gives CDR1 SGHRS, CDR2 YFSETQ. The CDR3 DNA reads TGCGCCAGCAGCTTCGGGGGAGGGGAGCAGTACTTC. It encodes CASSFGGGEQYF.

The rearrangement links TRBV7-2 to TRBJ1-6; the match to TRBD1 covers 8 bases. The trim removed 4 bases at V and 5 bases at J, leaving 7 bases unmatched. Germline CDR1 SGHTA, CDR2 FQGNSA. CDR3 length equals 16 residues. The CDR3 here is CASSSGGARDNSPLHF. DNA of the CDR3: TGTGCCAGCAGCTCAGGGGGCGCGAGGGATAATTCACCCCTCCACTTT.

The genes are TRBV18 and TRBJ1-5; 8 nucleotides match TRBD1. Trimming at V came to 5 bases and at J to 5 bases, leaving 8 bases not matched to a gene. The CDR3 covers 15 residues. CDR1 KGHSH and CDR2 LQKENI come from the germline V gene. CDR3 protein: CASSSLRGPDQPQHF. The CDR3, as DNA: TGTGCCAGCTCATCTCTCAGGGGGCCGGATCAGCCCCAGCATTTT.

V is TRBV5-1 and J is TRBJ2-6; D gene ambiguous. The CDR3 runs to 17 residues. With 1 base removed from V and 0 bases from J, the gap between germline ends came to 11 bases. Germline-derived CDR1 and CDR2 are SGHRS and YFSETQ. The CDR3 region is CASSLSGSSSGANVLTF. The CDR3 bases are TGCGCCAGCAGCTTGTCCGGGTCTAGCTCTGGGGCCAACGTCCTGACTTTC. Using reference TRBV5-1 and TRBJ2-6 for the parts outside the CDR3, the full variable domain is KAGVTQTPRYLIKTRGQQVTLSCSPISGHRSVSWYQQTPGQGLQFLFEYFSETQRNKGNFPGRFSGRQFSNSRSEMNVSTLELGDSALYLCASSLSGSSSGANVLTFGAGSRLTVL.

V gene TRBV30 combines with J gene TRBJ1-2; TRBD1 aligns across 7 bases. Looked up from germline, CDR1 is GTSNPN and CDR2 is SVGIG (reference sequence). This CDR3 has 13 amino acids. The junction had 3 bases not matched to a gene; V was cut back by 0 bases and J by 5 bases. The CDR3 nucleotides are TGTGCCTGGAGTGTACAGGGGAGGTATGGCTACACCTTC. Amino acids: CAWSVQGRYGYTF.

This clone showed up just a few times. An end of the junction does not agree with germline; a read error may underlie this. The CDR3: CASSYPGDF. CDR3 bases: TGTGCCAGCAGTTACCCTGGAGACTTC. The chain uses TRBV6-5 and TRBJ2-5; D gene ambiguous. The CDR3 loop spans 9 amino acids. Germline V gives CDR1 MNHEY, CDR2 SVGAGI.

This rearrangement joins TRBV9 to TRBJ1-4, with 8 bases that match TRBD1. Germline V gene sequence: CDR1 SGDLS, CDR2 YYNGEE. CDR3 length equals 15 residues. V trimming: 4 bases; J trimming: 5 bases; junction bases outside the gene matches: 7. In nucleotides, the CDR3 is TGTGCCAGCAGCCCCTTGACAGGGGAAAATGAAAAACTGTTTTTT. Amino acid sequence: CASSPLTGENEKLFF.

This sequence joins TRBV7-2 and TRBJ1-1, with D perhaps matching TRBD1 (5 bases). Germline V lookup: CDR1 SGHTA, CDR2 FQGNSA. The CDR3 loop spans 15 amino acids. V was shortened by 0 bases and J by 8 bases, with 16 bases between the two germline ends. The CDR3: CASSLAGGDQGEAFF. The CDR3 region has the DNA TGTGCCAGCAGCTTAGCCGGTGGGGATCAGGGAGAAGCTTTCTTT.

V gene TRBV30 combines with J gene TRBJ2-5; 8 bases map to TRBD1. This CDR3 is 14 amino acids long. Germline V lookup: CDR1 GTSNPN, CDR2 SVGIG (reference sequence). J gave up 7 bases and V 1 base, and 8 bases lay outside the gene matches. DNA of the CDR3: TGTGCCTGGAGTGGGACAGGGAGAGAATCGACCCAGTACTTC. Translation: CAWSGTGRESTQYF.

The chain joins TRBV27 to TRBJ2-1, with D possibly matching TRBD1 (5 bases). The germline gives CDR1 MNHEY, CDR2 SMNVEV (reference sequence). The CDR3 spans 14 residues. Trimming took off 3 bases at V and 0 bases at J, with 6 bases between the two ends. The CDR3 bases are TGTGCCAGCAGTTTCAGGGACTCCTACAATGAGCAGTTCTTC. Translated: CASSFRDSYNEQFF.

The chain employs TRBV9 and TRBJ1-4, with a weak D call TRBD1 (6 bases). The CDR3 loop spans 15 amino acids. Germline V lookup: CDR1 SGDLS, CDR2 YYNGEE. With 0 bases removed from V and 8 bases from J, the gap between germline ends came to 14 bases. In DNA, the CDR3 is TGTGCCAGCAGCGTAGGACAGGTCGAGGGAGAAAAACTGTTTTTT. This gives the protein CASSVGQVEGEKLFF.

CDR3 protein: CASSAGTGYEQYF. The DNA for the CDR3 is TGTGCCAGCAGCGCGGGGACAGGATACGAGCAGTACTTC. V gene TRBV7-7 combines with J gene TRBJ2-7; 8 bases agree with TRBD1. Germline lookup yields CDR1 SSHAT and CDR2 FNYEAQ (reference sequence). J was trimmed by 4 bases and V by 5 bases; bases with no gene match: 4. The CDR3 is 13 amino acids. Full variable domain (missing parts from reference TRBV7-7 and TRBJ2-7): GAGVSQSPRYKVTKRGQDVTLRCDPISSHATLYWYQQALGQGPEFLTYFNYEAQPDKSGLPSDRFSAERPEGSISTLTIQRTEQRDSAMYRCASSAGTGYEQYFGPGTRLTVT.

V usage is TRBV25-1 and J usage is TRBJ2-1, with D hard to call. CDR1 is MGHDK and CDR2 is SYGVNS in the germline V gene. The CDR3 loop spans 13 amino acids. Trimming left V 1 base short and J 7 bases short, with 8 bases between. The CDR3 nucleotides read TGTGCCAGCAGTGAATTCTTAATAAATGAGCAGTTCTTC. Translation gives CASSEFLINEQFF.

The rearrangement joins TRBV30 to TRBJ1-1; 7 bases are shared with TRBD1. Germline lookup yields CDR1 GTSNPN and CDR2 SVGIG (reference sequence). This CDR3 comprises 12 residues. V was clipped by 5 bases and J by 4 bases; unmatched bases: 4. The CDR3 loop is CAWDRESTEAFF. As DNA, the CDR3 is TGTGCCTGGGACAGGGAGAGCACTGAAGCTTTCTTT.

The J gene is TRBJ1-2, the V gene TRBV11-2; 9 nucleotides line up with TRBD1. J gave up 5 bases and V 0 bases, and 7 bases lay outside the gene matches. CDR1 and CDR2 from the germline V gene are SGHAT and FQNNGV. The CDR3 is 16 residues long. The CDR3 nucleotides are TGTGCCAGCAGCTTAGAATGGGGGGACAGGGATTATGGCTACACCTTC. Residues: CASSLEWGDRDYGYTF.

This clone was detected only a few times. V and J are TRBV7-2 and TRBJ2-1; TRBD2 matches 15 bases. Germline CDR1 is SGHTA and CDR2 is FQGNSA. V gave up 5 bases and J gave up 0 bases; unmatched junction bases: 5. The CDR3 contains 18 residues. The CDR3 sequence is CASSLGLAGGSSYNEQFF. Here the CDR3 DNA reads TGTGCCAGCAGCCTGGGACTAGCGGGGGGTAGCTCCTACAATGAGCAGTTCTTC.

This rearrangement joins TRBV29-1 to TRBJ2-5; TRBD1 might be the D (6 bases). Germline V gene lookup returns CDR1 SQVTM and CDR2 ANQGSEA. Trimming took off 8 bases at V and 5 bases at J, with 24 bases between the two ends. The CDR3 sequence is 15 residues long. CDR3 in DNA: TGCAGCCTACTCAGGGGCACGGGTACGTGGGAGACCCAGTACTTC. Its protein is CSLLRGTGTWETQYF.

The V and J genes are TRBV27 and TRBJ2-7; no reliable D call. The ends were cut back, 5 bases at V and 0 bases at J, with 8 bases in the middle. The CDR3 covers 13 residues. In germline, CDR1 is MNHEY, CDR2 SMNVEV (reference sequence). In DNA form, the CDR3 reads TGTGCCAGCAGTCCCACAAGCTCCTACGAGCAGTACTTC. Translation gives CASSPTSSYEQYF.

V usage is TRBV6-6 and J usage is TRBJ1-5, with 11 bases matching TRBD1. Germline lookup yields CDR1 MNHNY and CDR2 SVGAGI (reference sequence). The CDR3 runs 16 residues. Trimming removed 1 base from V and 2 bases from J; junction bases left unmatched: 1. The CDR3 reads CASSYLGQGGNQPQHF. The CDR3 bases are TGTGCCAGCAGTTACTTGGGACAGGGGGGCAATCAGCCCCAGCATTTT.

Only a few counts were recorded for this clone. The CDR3 here is CATFLQGRQEVNTEAFF. For the CDR3, the DNA is TGTGCCACCTTTCTTCAGGGGCGACAGGAGGTGAACACTGAAGCTTTCTTT. The V call is TRBV7-3, the J call TRBJ1-1, with TRBD1 as a possible D gene (6 bases). With 10 bases removed from V and 0 bases from J, the gap between germline ends came to 24 bases. The CDR3 is 17 residues long. From germline, CDR1 is SGHTA and CDR2 FQGTGA.

The chain carries TRBV6-6 and TRBJ1-3; no reliable D call. CDR1 and CDR2 from the germline V gene are MNHNY and SVGAGI (reference sequence). The CDR3 is 13 residues long. V was trimmed by 1 base and J by 3 bases, leaving 4 bases between them. This CDR3 is CASSYYSGNTIYF. The CDR3 DNA is TGTGCCAGCAGTTACTACAGTGGAAACACCATATATTTT.

The sample holds one count of this clone. The gene calls are TRBV28 and TRBJ2-2; D gene unclear. CDR3 length: 14 residues. V lost 2 bases and J lost 4, with 8 bases in between. The germline V gene has CDR1 MDHEN and CDR2 SYDVKM. The CDR3, as DNA: TGTGCCAGCAGTTTAGTATCCCTCACCGGGGAGCTGTTTTTT. This sequence encodes CASSLVSLTGELFF. The variable domain in full, with the rest retrieved from reference TRBV28 and TRBJ2-2, is DVKVTQSSRYLVKRTGEKVFLECVQDMDHENMFWYRQDPGLGLRLIYFSYDVKMKEKGDIPEGYSVSREKKERFSLILESASTNQTSMYLCASSLVSLTGELFFGEGSRLTVL.

This CDR3 is CASSSLTGSNEKLFF. CDR3 sequence (DNA): TGTGCCAGCAGTTCCCTGACAGGGTCTAATGAAAAACTGTTTTTT. V gene TRBV6-1 combines with J gene TRBJ1-4; TRBD1 matches at 7 bases. Germline V gives CDR1 MNHNS, CDR2 SASEGT. After removal of 5 bases from V and 3 bases from J, the junction contained 6 bases not matched to a gene. There are 15 residues in the CDR3.

The chain joins TRBV19 to TRBJ1-1; TRBD1 matches at 8 bases. Trimming took 7 bases from V and 4 from J; bases not matched to a gene: 8. The germline V gene encodes CDR1 LNHDA and CDR2 SQIVND (reference sequence). This CDR3 has 14 amino acids. CDR3 bases: TGTGCCAGTACCCCGGACAGGGCGGGCACTGAAGCTTTCTTT. Translation: CASTPDRAGTEAFF. Combining the CDR3 with reference TRBV19 and TRBJ1-1 gives the whole variable domain DGGITQSPKYLFRKEGQNVTLSCEQNLNHDAMYWYRQDPGQGLRLIYYSQIVNDFQKGDIAEGYSVSREKKESFPLTVTSAQKNPTAFYLCASTPDRAGTEAFFGQGTRLTVV.

This clone has a handful of counts. This chain joins TRBV2 and TRBJ2-7; no reliable D call. Germline V CDR1 and CDR2: SNHLY, FYNNEI. The CDR3 spans 11 residues. Trimming shortened V by 4 bases and J by 2 bases, and 3 bases separated the two germline ends. DNA for the CDR3: TGTGCCAGCAGTGCGGCCTACGAGCAGTACTTC. Translating gives CASSAAYEQYF.

The chain employs TRBV12-5 and TRBJ1-4; TRBD1 matches at 7 bases. Trimming at V came to 2 bases and at J to 7 bases, leaving 4 bases not matched to a gene. CDR1 and CDR2 (germline): LGHNT, FRNRAP. The CDR3 contains 14 residues. CDR3: CASGLTGATEKLFF. DNA of the CDR3: TGTGCTAGTGGTTTGACAGGGGCGACTGAAAAACTGTTTTTT.

The rearrangement joins TRBV9 to TRBJ2-7; maybe TRBD2 (5 bases). V was pared by 4 bases and J by 7 bases, with 12 bases between. Germline CDR1 reads SGDLS; CDR2 reads YYNGEE. The CDR3 spans 12 residues. This chain's CDR3 is CASSSSGMEQYF. The CDR3 DNA reads as TGTGCCAGCAGCTCCTCGGGGATGGAGCAGTACTTC.